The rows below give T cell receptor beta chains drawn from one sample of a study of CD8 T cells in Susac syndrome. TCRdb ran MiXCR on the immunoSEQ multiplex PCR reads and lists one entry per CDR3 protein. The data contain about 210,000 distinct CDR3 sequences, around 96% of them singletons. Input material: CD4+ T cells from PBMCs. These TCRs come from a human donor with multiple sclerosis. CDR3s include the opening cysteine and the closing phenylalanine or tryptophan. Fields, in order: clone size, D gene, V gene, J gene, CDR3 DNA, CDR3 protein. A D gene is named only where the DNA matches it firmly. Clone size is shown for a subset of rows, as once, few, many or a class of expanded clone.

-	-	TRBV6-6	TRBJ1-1	TGTGCCAGCAGTCCCGGCCGGAGGGTACCTTGGGTTTTT	CASSPGRRVPWVF
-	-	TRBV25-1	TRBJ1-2	TGTGCCAGCAGTTCAGGCCTTGGCTACACCTTC	CASSSGLGYTF
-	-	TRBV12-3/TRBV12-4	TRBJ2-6	TGTGCCAGCAGTTCGTACGGCACACTCGTCTCTGGGGCCAACGTCCTGACTTTC	CASSSYGTLVSGANVLTF
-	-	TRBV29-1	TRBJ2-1	TGCAGCGTGACAGGAAGCTCCTACAATGAGCAGTTCTTC	CSVTGSSYNEQFF
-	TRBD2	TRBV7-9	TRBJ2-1	TGTGCCAGCAGCTTACATAGCGGGTCTTACAATGAGCAGTTCTTC	CASSLHSGSYNEQFF
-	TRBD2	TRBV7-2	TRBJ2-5	TGTGCCAGCAGCGACCCTGAGACTAGCGGGGGACAAGAGACCCAGTACTTC	CASSDPETSGGQETQYF
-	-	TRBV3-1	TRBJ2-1	TGTGCCAGCAGCCAGTCCCAGGGGCAACAGTTCTTC	CASSQSQGQQFF
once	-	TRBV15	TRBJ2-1	TGTGCCACCGGTTTCGGGGGCACCTACAATGAGCAGTTCTTC	CATGFGGTYNEQFF
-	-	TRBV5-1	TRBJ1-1	TGCGCCAGCACCTCGGGGGGCTGGGGCACTGAAGCTTTCTTT	CASTSGGWGTEAFF
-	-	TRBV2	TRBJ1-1	TGTGCCAGCAGACGGGAGATTGAAGCTTTCTTT	CASRREIEAFF
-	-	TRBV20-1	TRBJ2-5	TGCAGCGCCAGTACAGGGATAGGGAGAGAGACCCAGTACTTC	CSASTGIGRETQYF
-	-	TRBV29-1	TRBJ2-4	TGCAGCGTAACACAGGTGGACATTCAGTACTTC	CSVTQVDIQYF
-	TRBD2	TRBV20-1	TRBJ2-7	TGCAGTGCTAGAGATCGCGGGACTAGCGGGGGAAGGCCCCAATACGAGCAGTACTTC	CSARDRGTSGGRPQYEQYF
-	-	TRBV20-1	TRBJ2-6	TGCAGTGCTAGAGACGGGGCGCTACCTGGGGCCAACGTCCTGACTTTC	CSARDGALPGANVLTF
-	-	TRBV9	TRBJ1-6	TGTGCCAGCAAGGTTGGGCAGGGTAATTCACCCCTCCACTTT	CASKVGQGNSPLHF
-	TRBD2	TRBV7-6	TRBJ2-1	TGTGCCAGCAGCTTAGCGGGGACTAGCCTTCTGGGGAATGAGCAGTTCTTC	CASSLAGTSLLGNEQFF
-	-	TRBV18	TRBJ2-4	TGTGCCAGCTCACAGGGGTCAGTAGTCATTCAGTACTTC	CASSQGSVVIQYF
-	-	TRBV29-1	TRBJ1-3	TGCAGCGTTGAATCATCGAACACCATATATTTT	CSVESSNTIYF
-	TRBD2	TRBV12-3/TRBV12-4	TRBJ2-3	TGTGCCAGCAGTTTCGGCGGGAGGCGTGTAGATACGCAGTATTTT	CASSFGGRRVDTQYF
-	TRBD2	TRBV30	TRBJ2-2	TGTGCCTGGAGGGCCGGGACTACAAACACCGGGGAGCTGTTTTTT	CAWRAGTTNTGELFF
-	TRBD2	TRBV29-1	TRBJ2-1	TGCAGCGTTCCCCCGGTGGGAGGGCCCGGTGAGCAGTTCTTC	CSVPPVGGPGEQFF
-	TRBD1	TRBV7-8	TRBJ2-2	TGTGCCAGCAGCAAAAAGACAGGGGGCGTAGGCGGGGAGCTGTTTTTT	CASSKKTGGVGGELFF
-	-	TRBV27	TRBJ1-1	TGTGCCAGCAGTAGGTCAGGAGGGAATATGAACACTGAAGCTTTCTTT	CASSRSGGNMNTEAFF
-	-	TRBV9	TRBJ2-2	TGTGCCAGCAGCGTAGTCCCTGGGGGGACCGGGGAGCTGTTTTTT	CASSVVPGGTGELFF
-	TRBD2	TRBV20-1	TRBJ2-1	TGCAGTGCTGCTAACCTAGCGGGAGGGCTCTACAATGAGCAGTTCTTC	CSAANLAGGLYNEQFF
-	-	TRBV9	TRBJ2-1	TGTGCCAGCAGCGTAGTGGGTCCAGCGAGCTCCTACAATGAGCAGTTCTTC	CASSVVGPASSYNEQFF
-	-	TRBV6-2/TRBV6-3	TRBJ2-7	TGTGCCAGTTTAAGGGGTCTCGAGCAGTACTTC	CASLRGLEQYF
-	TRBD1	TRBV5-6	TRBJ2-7	TGTGCCAGCAGCCTGGACAGGGTCCTTGGCGAGCAGTACTTC	CASSLDRVLGEQYF
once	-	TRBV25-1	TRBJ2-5	TGTGCCAGCAGTCGGGAGTTCCAAGAGACCCAGTACTTC	CASSREFQETQYF
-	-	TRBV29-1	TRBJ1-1	TGCAGCGTTGAAGGGTGGCAGGGCTCGGATAACACTGAAGCTTTCTTT	CSVEGWQGSDNTEAFF
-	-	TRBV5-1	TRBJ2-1	TGCGCCAGCAGCTTAAAACAGGGAACCTACAATGAGCAGTTCTTC	CASSLKQGTYNEQFF
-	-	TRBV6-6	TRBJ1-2	TGTGCCAGCAGTTACCTCGAGGGCTACACCTTC	CASSYLEGYTF
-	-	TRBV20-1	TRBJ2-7	TGCAGTGCTAGATCTCCGGATTTGGACGGCACCGAGCAGTACTTC	CSARSPDLDGTEQYF
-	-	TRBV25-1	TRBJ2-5	TGTGCCAGCAGCGAACCAGGGAGGGAGACCCAGTACTTC	CASSEPGRETQYF
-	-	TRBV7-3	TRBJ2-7	TGTGCCAGCAGCATGGGGGAAGGCTACGAGCAGTACTTC	CASSMGEGYEQYF
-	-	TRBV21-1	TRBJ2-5	TGTGCCAGCGGCAATCCTCACCGGGGGCGAGAGACCCAGTACTTC	CASGNPHRGRETQYF
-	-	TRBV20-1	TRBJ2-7	TGCAGTGCTAGAGGTCAGGGTGGGAACGAGCAGTACTTC	CSARGQGGNEQYF
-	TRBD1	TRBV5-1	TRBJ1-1	TGCGCCAGCAGCTTGGCCTCGGGACAGGGTAGGACTGAAGCTTTCTTT	CASSLASGQGRTEAFF
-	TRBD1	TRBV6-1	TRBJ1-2	TGTGCCAGCAGTGAAGGACAGGGTATAGGTGGCTACACCTTC	CASSEGQGIGGYTF
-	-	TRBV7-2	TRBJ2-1	TGTGCCAGCAGCTCAAGGACTGCTAACAATGAGCAGTTCTTC	CASSSRTANNEQFF
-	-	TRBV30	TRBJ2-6	TGTGCCTGGAGTGGGACACAAACCTCTGGGGCCAACGTCCTGACTTTC	CAWSGTQTSGANVLTF
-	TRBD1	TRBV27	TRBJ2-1	TGTGCCAGCAGGCGAGAGCCGGGGACAGGGGGGATGATTTACAATGAGCAGTTCTTC	CASRREPGTGGMIYNEQFF
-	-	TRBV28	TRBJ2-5	TGTGCCAGCAGTTCCCGCAGCGCCCAAGAGACCCAGTACTTC	CASSSRSAQETQYF
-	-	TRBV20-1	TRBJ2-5	TGCAGTGCAGAACAAGGAGAGACCCAGTACTTC	CSAEQGETQYF
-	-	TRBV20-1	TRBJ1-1	TGCAGTGCTCGGACTCGTAACACTGAAGCTTTCTTT	CSARTRNTEAFF
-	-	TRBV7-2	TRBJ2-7	TGTGCCAGCAGCTTACTCGGGGCCAGCTCCTACGAGCAGTACTTC	CASSLLGASSYEQYF
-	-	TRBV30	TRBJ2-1	TGTGCCTGGAGGGAGAGGAATGAGCAGTTCTTC	CAWRERNEQFF
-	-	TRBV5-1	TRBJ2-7	TGCGCCAGCAGCTCCTCGGGGCTAGCCTACGAGCAGTACTTC	CASSSSGLAYEQYF
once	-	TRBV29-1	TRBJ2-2	TGCAGCGTGGAAGGTCTGACGGCCGGGGAGCTGTTTTTT	CSVEGLTAGELFF
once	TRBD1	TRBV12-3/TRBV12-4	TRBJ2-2	TGTGCCAGCAGAGGGACAGGGGTCTTCGGGGAGCTGTTTTTT	CASRGTGVFGELFF
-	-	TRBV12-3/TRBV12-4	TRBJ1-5	TGTGCCAGCAGTCCCGGGACCCTAAAGGGTCAGCCCCAGCATTTT	CASSPGTLKGQPQHF
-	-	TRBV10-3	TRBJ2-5	TGTGCCATCAGCAGGAACAGGAAAGAGACCCAGTACTTC	CAISRNRKETQYF
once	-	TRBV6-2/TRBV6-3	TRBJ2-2	TGTGCCAGCAGCCCCTGGACAGCCCCGGGCACCGGGGAGCTGTTTTTT	CASSPWTAPGTGELFF
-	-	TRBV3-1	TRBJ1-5	TGTGCCAGCAGCCAAGACTTCAATCAGCCCCAGCATTTT	CASSQDFNQPQHF
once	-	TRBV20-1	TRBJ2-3	TGCAGTGCCACAGGCAAGGATGCTACGCAGTATTTT	CSATGKDATQYF
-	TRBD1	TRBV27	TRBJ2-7	TGTGCCAGCAGTCCGGGACAGGGGAGAAGCGAGCAGTACTTC	CASSPGQGRSEQYF
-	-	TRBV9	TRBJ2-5	TGTGCCAGCAGCGGGAAGCGGGACCAAGAGACCCAGTACTTC	CASSGKRDQETQYF
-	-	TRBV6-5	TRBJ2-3	TGTGCCAGCAGTTACTCTCAACCAGCAGATACGCAGTATTTT	CASSYSQPADTQYF
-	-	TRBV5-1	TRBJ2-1	TGCGCCAGCAGCGGGACAGGACTAGCGCGATACAATGAGCAGTTCTTC	CASSGTGLARYNEQFF